This TCR beta chain was observed in a study of T cell repertoires in cytomegalovirus infection. Turning to the study itself: Based on public TCR beta signatures, there were indications of CMV infection and of a matching HLA type.

CDR3 length equals 15 residues. From germline, CDR1 is LNHDA and CDR2 SQIVND (reference sequence). Germline trimming cut 7 bases from V and 5 bases from J; bases unmatched to any gene: 8. This clonotype was detected only a few times. Using its own MiXCR run on the reads, TCRdb lists one record per CDR3 protein. Of some 270,000 distinct CDR3 sequences in the sample, about 17% were seen once. The specimen sequenced was CD8+ T cells from PBMCs. This TCR derives from a human donor in good health (CMV status not recorded). Some clones in this sample may be carry-over from other donors' samples. The chain combines TRBV19 with TRBJ2-1, with 10 bases identical to TRBD2. CDR3 nucleotide sequence: TGTGCCAGTATTCAAGCGGGGGGGCCCGACAATGAGCAGTTCTTC. Residues: CASIQAGGPDNEQFF. The whole variable domain, remainder taken from reference TRBV19 and TRBJ2-1, is DGGITQSPKYLFRKEGQNVTLSCEQNLNHDAMYWYRQDPGQGLRLIYYSQIVNDFQKGDIAEGYSVSREKKESFPLTVTSAQKNPTAFYLCASIQAGGPDNEQFFGPGTRLTVL.